The T cell receptor (beta chain) described here comes from a study of blood T cell repertoires in COVID-19. As for the study in general: Sources were T cells, B-cell-depleted T cells, or PBMCs; the material itself was cDNA or gDNA.

Original processing methods: By means of reference gene primer amplification, nucleated cell counts were estimated. Some clones are missing from TCRdb's copy, which holds only in-frame ones; the method was immunoSEQ multiplex PCR. For V, J and clone size, that table is used; D and trimming come from the DNA. The profile shows 200,000 to 300,000 clones, around 83% of them singletons. Germline CDR1 reads LNHDA; CDR2 reads SQIVND (reference sequence). The CDR3 is 18 amino acids. The V and J ends lost 6 bases and 9 bases, in that order; junction bases with no gene match: 16. This clonotype originated in a woman in her thirties or forties who had recovered from COVID-19. The rearrangement links TRBV19 to TRBJ2-1; 14 nucleotides line up with TRBD2. Sequences were obtained from peripheral blood. The CDR3 DNA reads as TGTGCCAGTAGGCCCTGGACTAGCGGGGGGAACAATCCAAGTGAGCAGTTCTTC. Its translation is CASRPWTSGGNNPSEQFF.